This T cell receptor (beta chain) appears in the sequencing data of a study of technical replicates of blood from several donors. Assay used: immunoSEQ multiplex PCR; TCRdb lists only in-frame clones, some missing. The sample includes roughly 64,000 clones, around nine tenths seen only once; the top ten take 5.1%. Sequencing was done on a sample of PBMCs. This TCR came from a human donor in good health. Some clones in this sample may be carry-over from other donors' samples.

This chain's CDR3 is CASSLRQGVYNEQFF. As DNA, the CDR3 is TGTGCCAGCAGCCTAAGACAGGGGGTCTACAATGAGCAGTTCTTC. V gene TRBV7-6 combines with J gene TRBJ2-1; 9 positions match TRBD1. The germline CDR1 and CDR2 sequences are SGHVS and FNYEAQ. Germline trimming cut 5 bases from V and 3 bases from J; bases unmatched to any gene: 5. This CDR3 spans 15 amino acids.